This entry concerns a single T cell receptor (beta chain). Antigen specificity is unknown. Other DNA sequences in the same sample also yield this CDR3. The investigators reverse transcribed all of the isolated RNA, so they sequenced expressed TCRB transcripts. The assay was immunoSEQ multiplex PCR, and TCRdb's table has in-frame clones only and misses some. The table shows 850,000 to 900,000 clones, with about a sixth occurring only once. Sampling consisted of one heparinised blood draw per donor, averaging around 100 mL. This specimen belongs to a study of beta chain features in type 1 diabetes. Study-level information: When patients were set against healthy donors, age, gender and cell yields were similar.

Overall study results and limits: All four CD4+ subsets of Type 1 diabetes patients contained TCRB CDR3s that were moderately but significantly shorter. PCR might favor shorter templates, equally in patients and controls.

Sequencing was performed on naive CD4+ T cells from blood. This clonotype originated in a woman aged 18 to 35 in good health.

The CDR3 DNA reads TGTGCCAGCAGGACTAGCGGAAACTACGAGCAGTACTTC. This translates into CASRTSGNYEQYF. The chain recombines TRBV28 with TRBJ2-7, with 9 bases identical to TRBD2. J lost 3 bases, V lost 6 bases, and 3 bases had no gene match. Germline CDR1 reads MDHEN; CDR2 reads SYDVKM. The CDR3 is made up of 13 amino acids.